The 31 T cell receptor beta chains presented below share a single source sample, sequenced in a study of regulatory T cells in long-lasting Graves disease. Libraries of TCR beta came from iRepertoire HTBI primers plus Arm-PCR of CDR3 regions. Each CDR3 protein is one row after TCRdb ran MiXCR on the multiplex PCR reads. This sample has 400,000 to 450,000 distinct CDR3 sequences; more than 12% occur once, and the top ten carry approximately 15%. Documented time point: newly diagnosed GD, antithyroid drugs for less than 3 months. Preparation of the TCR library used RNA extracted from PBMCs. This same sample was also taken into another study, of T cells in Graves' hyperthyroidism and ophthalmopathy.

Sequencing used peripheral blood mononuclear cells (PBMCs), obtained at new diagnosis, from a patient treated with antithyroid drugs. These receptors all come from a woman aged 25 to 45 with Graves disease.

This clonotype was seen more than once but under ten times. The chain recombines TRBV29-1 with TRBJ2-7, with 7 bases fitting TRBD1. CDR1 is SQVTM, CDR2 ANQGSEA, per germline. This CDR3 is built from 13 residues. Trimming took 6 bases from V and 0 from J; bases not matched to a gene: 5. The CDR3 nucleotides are TGCAGCGTCATGACAGGGACCTCCTACGAGCAGTACTTC. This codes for CSVMTGTSYEQYF.

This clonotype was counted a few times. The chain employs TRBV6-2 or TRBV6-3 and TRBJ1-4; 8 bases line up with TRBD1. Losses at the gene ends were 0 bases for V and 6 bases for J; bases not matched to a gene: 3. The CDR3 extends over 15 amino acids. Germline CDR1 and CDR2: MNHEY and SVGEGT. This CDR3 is CASSYSETGDEKLFF. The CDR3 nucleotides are TGTGCCAGCAGTTACTCGGAGACAGGGGATGAAAAACTGTTTTTT.

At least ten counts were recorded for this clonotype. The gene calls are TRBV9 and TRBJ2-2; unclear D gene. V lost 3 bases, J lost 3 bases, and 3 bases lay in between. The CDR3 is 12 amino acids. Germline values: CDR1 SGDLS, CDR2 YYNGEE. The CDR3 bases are TGTGCCAGCAGCGCCTACACCGGGGAGCTGTTTTTT. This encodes CASSAYTGELFF. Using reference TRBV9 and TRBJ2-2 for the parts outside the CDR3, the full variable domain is DSGVTQTPKHLITATGQRVTLRCSPRSGDLSVYWYQQSLDQGLQFLIQYYNGEERAKGNILERFSAQQFPDLHSELNLSSLELGDSALYFCASSAYTGELFFGEGSRLTVL.

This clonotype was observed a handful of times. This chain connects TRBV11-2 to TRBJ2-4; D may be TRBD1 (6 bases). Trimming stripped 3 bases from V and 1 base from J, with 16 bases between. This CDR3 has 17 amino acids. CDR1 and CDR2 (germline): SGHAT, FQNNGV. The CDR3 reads CASSFQGHAMAKNIQYF. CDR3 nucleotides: TGTGCCAGCAGCTTTCAGGGGCATGCGATGGCCAAAAACATTCAGTACTTC.

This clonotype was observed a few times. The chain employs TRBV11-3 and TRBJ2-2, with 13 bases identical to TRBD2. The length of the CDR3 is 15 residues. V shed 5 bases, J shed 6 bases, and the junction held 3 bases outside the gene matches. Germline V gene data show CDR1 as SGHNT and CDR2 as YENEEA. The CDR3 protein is CASSPTSGRAGELFF. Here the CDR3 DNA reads TGTGCCAGCAGCCCTACTAGCGGGAGGGCCGGGGAGCTGTTTTTT.

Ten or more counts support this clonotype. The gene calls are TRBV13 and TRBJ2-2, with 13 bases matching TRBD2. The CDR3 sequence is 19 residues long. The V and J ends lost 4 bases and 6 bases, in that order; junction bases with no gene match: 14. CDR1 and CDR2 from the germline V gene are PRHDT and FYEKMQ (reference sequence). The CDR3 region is CASSYGGLAGVPYAGELFF. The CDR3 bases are TGTGCCAGCAGCTATGGCGGACTAGCGGGAGTTCCCTACGCCGGGGAGCTGTTTTTT.

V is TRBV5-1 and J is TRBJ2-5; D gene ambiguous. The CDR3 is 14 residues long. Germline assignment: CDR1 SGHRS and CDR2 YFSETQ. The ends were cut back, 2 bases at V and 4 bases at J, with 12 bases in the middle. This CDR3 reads CASSLQPDGETQYF. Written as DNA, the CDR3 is TGCGCCAGCAGCTTACAGCCGGACGGAGAGACCCAGTACTTC.

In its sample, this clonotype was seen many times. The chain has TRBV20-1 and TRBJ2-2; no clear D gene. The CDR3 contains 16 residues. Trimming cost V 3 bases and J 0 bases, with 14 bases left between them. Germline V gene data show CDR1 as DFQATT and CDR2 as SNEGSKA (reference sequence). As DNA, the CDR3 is TGCAGTGCTAGTGGCCCTTCCACAGCGAACACCGGGGAGCTGTTTTTT. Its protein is CSASGPSTANTGELFF.

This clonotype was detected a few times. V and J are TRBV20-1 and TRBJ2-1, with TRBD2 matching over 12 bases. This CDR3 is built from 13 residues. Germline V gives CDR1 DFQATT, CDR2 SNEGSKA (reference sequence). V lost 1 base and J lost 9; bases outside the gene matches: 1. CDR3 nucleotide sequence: TGCAGTGCTAGAGGACTAGCGGGAGCTGAGCAGTTCTTC. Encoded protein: CSARGLAGAEQFF.

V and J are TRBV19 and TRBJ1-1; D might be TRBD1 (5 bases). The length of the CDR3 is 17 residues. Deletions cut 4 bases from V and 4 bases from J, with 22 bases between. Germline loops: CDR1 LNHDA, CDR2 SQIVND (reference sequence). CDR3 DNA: TGTGCCAGTAGTAGGAGGGGCCTGGCTGACGGGGGCACTGAAGCTTTCTTT. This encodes CASSRRGLADGGTEAFF. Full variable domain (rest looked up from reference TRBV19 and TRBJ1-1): DGGITQSPKYLFRKEGQNVTLSCEQNLNHDAMYWYRQDPGQGLRLIYYSQIVNDFQKGDIAEGYSVSREKKESFPLTVTSAQKNPTAFYLCASSRRGLADGGTEAFFGQGTRLTVV.

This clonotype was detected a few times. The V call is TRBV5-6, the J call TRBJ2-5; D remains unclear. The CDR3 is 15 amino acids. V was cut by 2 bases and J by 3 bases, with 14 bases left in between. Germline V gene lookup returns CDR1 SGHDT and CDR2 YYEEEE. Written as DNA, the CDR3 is TGTGCCAGCAGCTTCTCCCCGCAGACCAAAGAGACCCAGTACTTC. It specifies CASSFSPQTKETQYF.

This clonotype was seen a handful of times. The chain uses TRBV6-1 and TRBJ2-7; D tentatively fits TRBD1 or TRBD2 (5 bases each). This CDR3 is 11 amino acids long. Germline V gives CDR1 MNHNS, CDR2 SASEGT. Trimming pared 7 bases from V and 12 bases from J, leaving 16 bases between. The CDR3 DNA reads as TGTGCCAGCAAAGAGGGGTTTGGTCCGTACTTC. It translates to CASKEGFGPYF.

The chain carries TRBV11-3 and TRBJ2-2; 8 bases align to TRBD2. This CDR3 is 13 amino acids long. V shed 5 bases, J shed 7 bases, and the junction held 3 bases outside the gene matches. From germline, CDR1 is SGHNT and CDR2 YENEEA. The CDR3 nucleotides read TGTGCCAGCAGCCCCCGGGGGGGCGGGGAGCTGTTTTTT. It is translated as CASSPRGGGELFF.

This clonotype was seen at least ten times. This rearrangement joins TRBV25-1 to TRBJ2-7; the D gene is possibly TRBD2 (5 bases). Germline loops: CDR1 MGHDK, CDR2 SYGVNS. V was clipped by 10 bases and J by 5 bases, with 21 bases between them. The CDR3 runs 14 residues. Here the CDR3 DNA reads TGTGCCACCCAAGGTCCGGGATTTGGGAACGAGCAGTACTTC. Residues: CATQGPGFGNEQYF.

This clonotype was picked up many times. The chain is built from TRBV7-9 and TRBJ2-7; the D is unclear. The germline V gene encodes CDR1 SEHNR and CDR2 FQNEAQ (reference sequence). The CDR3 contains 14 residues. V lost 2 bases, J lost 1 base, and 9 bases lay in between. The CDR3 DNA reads TGTGCCAGCAGCTTAAAGGCACTATCCTACGAGCAGTACTTC. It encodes CASSLKALSYEQYF.

CDR3 nucleotides: TGTGCCAGCAGCCGTCCGGGACAGGGGCGAAGGGAGCAGTACTTC. Amino acids: CASSRPGQGRREQYF. The rearrangement uses TRBV11-3 and TRBJ2-7; TRBD1 aligns across 10 bases. The CDR3 covers 15 residues. V was clipped by 5 bases and J by 7 bases; unmatched bases: 11. CDR1 and CDR2 from the germline V gene are SGHNT and YENEEA.

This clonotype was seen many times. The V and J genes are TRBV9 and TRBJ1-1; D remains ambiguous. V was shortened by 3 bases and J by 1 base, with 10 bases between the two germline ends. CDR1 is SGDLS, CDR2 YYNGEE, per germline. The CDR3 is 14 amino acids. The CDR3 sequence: CASSDGRANTEAFF. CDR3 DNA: TGTGCCAGCAGCGATGGGAGGGCGAACACTGAAGCTTTCTTT.

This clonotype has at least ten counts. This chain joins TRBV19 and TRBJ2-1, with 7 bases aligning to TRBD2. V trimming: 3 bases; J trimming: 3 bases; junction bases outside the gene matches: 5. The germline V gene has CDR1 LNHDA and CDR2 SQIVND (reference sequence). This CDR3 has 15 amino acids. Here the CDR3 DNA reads TGTGCCAGTAGTATCCGGCGGGAGATCTACAATGAGCAGTTCTTC. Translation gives CASSIRREIYNEQFF.

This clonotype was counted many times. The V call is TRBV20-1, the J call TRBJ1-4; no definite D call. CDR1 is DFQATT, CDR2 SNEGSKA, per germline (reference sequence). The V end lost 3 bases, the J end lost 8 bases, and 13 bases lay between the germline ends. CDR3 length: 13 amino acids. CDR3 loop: CSARQKDGEKLFF. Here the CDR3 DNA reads TGCAGTGCTAGGCAAAAGGACGGGGAAAAACTGTTTTTT.

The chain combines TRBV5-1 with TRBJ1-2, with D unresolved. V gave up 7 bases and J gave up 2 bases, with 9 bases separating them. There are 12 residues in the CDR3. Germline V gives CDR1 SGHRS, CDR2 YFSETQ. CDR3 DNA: TGCGCCAGCCAGGCAGAAAACTATGGCTACACCTTC. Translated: CASQAENYGYTF.

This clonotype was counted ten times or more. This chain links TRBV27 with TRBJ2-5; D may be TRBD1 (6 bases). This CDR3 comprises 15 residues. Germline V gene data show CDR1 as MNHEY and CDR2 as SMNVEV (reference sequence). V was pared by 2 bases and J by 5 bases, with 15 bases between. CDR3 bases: TGTGCCAGCAGTTTAGTAGGCCAGGGGTTCGAGACCCAGTACTTC. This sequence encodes CASSLVGQGFETQYF.

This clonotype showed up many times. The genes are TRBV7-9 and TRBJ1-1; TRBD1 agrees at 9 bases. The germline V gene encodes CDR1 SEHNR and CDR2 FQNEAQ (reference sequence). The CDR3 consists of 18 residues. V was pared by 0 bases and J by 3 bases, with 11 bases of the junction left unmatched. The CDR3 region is CASSLAAYVRDRDTEAFF. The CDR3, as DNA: TGTGCCAGCAGCTTAGCCGCTTACGTCCGGGACAGGGACACTGAAGCTTTCTTT.

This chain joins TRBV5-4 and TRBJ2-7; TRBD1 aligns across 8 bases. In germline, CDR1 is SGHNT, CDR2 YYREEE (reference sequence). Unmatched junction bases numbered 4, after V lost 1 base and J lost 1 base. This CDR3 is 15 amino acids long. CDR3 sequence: CASSLKQGESYEQYF. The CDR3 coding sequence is TGTGCCAGCAGCTTGAAACAGGGGGAATCCTACGAGCAGTACTTC.

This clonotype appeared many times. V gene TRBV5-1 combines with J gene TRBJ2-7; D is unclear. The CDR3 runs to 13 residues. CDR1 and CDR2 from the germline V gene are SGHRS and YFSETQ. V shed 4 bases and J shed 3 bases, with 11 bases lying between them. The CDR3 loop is CASSKTGRYEQYF. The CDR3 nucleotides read TGCGCCAGCAGCAAAACGGGCCGCTACGAGCAGTACTTC.

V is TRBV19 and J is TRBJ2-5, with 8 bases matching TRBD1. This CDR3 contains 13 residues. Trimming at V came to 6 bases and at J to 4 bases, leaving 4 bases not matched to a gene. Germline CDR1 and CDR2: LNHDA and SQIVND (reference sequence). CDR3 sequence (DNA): TGTGCCAGTAGAATGACAGGGGTAGAGACCCAGTACTTC. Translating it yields CASRMTGVETQYF.

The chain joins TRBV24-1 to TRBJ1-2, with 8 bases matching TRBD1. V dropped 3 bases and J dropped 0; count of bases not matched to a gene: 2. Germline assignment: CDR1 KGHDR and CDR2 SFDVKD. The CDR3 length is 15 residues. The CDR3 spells CATSDRTGSNYGYTF. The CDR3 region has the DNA TGTGCCACCAGTGATCGGACAGGGTCTAACTATGGCTACACCTTC.

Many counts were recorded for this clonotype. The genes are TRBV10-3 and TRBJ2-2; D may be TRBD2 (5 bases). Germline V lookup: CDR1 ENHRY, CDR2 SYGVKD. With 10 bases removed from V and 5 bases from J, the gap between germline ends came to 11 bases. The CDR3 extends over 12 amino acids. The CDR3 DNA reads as TGTGCCACACAAACGGGGACCGGGGAGCTGTTTTTT. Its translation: CATQTGTGELFF.

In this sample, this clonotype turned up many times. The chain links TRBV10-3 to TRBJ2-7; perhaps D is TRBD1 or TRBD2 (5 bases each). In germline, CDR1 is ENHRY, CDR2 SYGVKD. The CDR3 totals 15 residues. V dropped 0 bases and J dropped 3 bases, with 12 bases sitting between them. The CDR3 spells CAISESGAAIYEQYF. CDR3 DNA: TGTGCCATCAGTGAGTCCGGGGCAGCAATCTACGAGCAGTACTTC.

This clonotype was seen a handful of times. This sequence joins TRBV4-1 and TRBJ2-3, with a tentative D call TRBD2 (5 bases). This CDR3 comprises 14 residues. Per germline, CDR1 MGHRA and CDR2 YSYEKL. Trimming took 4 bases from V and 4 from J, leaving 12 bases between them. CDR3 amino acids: CASSLGVYADTQYF. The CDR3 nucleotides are TGCGCCAGCAGCCTCGGGGTGTACGCAGATACGCAGTATTTT.

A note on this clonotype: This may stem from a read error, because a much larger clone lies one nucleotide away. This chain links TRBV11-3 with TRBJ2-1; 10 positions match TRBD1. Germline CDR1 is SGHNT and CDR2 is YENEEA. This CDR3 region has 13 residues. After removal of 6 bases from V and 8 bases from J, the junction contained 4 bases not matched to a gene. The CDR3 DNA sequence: TGTGCCAGCAGTGGGGACAGGGGCGATGAGCAGTTCTTC. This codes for CASSGDRGDEQFF.

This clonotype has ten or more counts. Here the CDR3 DNA reads TGTGCCTGGAGTGGGGGGGGCCGGGAGACCCAGTACTTC. This gives the protein CAWSGGGRETQYF. The genes are TRBV30 and TRBJ2-5, with D possibly TRBD2 on 7 matching bases. Trimming pared 1 base from V and 5 bases from J, leaving 11 bases between. Germline V gene sequence: CDR1 GTSNPN, CDR2 SVGIG (reference sequence). The CDR3 runs to 13 residues.